The T cell receptor beta chain under discussion was sequenced for a study of blood T cell repertoires in COVID-19. Overall study: The United States, Italy and Spain were the sources of the acute and convalescent COVID-19 samples. PBMCs, B-cell-depleted T cells, or T cells provided the cDNA or gDNA that made up the material.

The CDR3 extends over 16 amino acids. Germline-derived CDR1 and CDR2 are SGHAT and FQNNGV. V trimming: 0 bases; J trimming: 3 bases; junction bases outside the gene matches: 4. Per the original methods: Counts of nucleated cells, estimated from reference gene primer amplification, were obtained. This table comes from immunoSEQ multiplex PCR, and its TCRdb copy is limited to in-frame clones, with some not included. The V and J calls and clone size come from that table; D and trimming were worked out from the DNA. The sample lists approximately 140,000 clones, about 90% seen once, with about 4% in the top ten.

What was sequenced was peripheral blood. The clonotype was recovered from a woman aged 60-75 years with active or convalescent COVID-19. The V call is TRBV11-2, the J call TRBJ2-7; 11 bases fit TRBD1. The CDR3 loop reads CASSLDLGTGGYEQYF. The CDR3 nucleotides read TGTGCCAGCAGCTTAGATCTGGGGACAGGGGGCTACGAGCAGTACTTC.